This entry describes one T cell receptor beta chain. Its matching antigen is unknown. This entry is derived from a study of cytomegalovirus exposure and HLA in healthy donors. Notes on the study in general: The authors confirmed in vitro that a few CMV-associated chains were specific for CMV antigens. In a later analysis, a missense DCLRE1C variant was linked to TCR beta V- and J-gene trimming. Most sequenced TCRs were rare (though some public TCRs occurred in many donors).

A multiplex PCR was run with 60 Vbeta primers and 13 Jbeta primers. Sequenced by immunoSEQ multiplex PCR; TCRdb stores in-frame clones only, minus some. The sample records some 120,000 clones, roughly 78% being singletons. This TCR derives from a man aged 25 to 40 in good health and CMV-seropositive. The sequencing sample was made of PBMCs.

CDR3 DNA sequence: TGTGCCAGCAGCCTCGGACTAGCGGACTACAATGAGCAGTTCTTC. Protein product: CASSLGLADYNEQFF. The chain employs TRBV7-6 and TRBJ2-1; TRBD2 agrees at 10 bases. The V segment lost 5 bases and the J segment 3 bases; nucleotides outside the gene matches: 4. Per germline, CDR1 SGHVS and CDR2 FNYEAQ. The CDR3 has 15 residues.